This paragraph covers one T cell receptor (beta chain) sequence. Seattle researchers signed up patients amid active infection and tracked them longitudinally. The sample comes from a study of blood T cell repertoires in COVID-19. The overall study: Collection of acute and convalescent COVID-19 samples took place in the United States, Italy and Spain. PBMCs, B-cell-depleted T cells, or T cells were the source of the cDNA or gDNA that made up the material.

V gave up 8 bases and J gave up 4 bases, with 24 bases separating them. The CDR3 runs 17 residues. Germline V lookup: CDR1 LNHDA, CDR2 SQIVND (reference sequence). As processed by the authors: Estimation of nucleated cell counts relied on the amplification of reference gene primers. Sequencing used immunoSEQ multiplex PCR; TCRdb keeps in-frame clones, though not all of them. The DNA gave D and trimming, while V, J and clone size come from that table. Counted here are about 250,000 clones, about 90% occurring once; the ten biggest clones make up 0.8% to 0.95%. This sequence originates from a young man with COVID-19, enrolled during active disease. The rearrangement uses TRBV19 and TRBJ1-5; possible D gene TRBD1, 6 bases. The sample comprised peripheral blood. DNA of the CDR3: TGTGCCAGTCCCTGCAGGGGTTTCGGTCTTAAGAATCAGCCCCAGCATTTT. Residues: CASPCRGFGLKNQPQHF.